The rows below give T cell receptor beta chains drawn from one sample of a study of blood T cell repertoires in COVID-19. Here immunoSEQ multiplex PCR was the method, and the copy in TCRdb shows in-frame clones only, minus some. There are 36,000 or so clones in the sample; 90% occur only once, and about 4.9% lies in the top ten. The material sequenced was peripheral blood. These receptors were collected from a human donor in a cohort sampled during active COVID-19. Both conserved end residues are part of each CDR3. Each record gives: V gene, J gene, D gene, clone size, CDR3 DNA, CDR3 protein. A D gene is named only where the DNA matches it firmly. A row's size may be missing; if present it is once, few, many or a size class.

>TRBV28|TRBJ2-6|-|-
TGTGCCAGCAGGACAGGAACGACTGGGGCCAACGTCCTGACTTTC
CASRTGTTGANVLTF
>TRBV7-2|TRBJ2-3|-|-
TGTGCCAGCAGCCCCGGGGGTTGGGATACGCAGTATTTT
CASSPGGWDTQYF
>TRBV6-5|TRBJ2-1|TRBD2|-
TGTGCCAGCAGCCAGAGACTAGCCTACTACAATGAGCAGTTCTTC
CASSQRLAYYNEQFF
>TRBV4-1|TRBJ2-7|-|-
TGCGCCAGCAGCCAAGAGGTAGATTACGAGCAGTACTTC
CASSQEVDYEQYF
>TRBV2|TRBJ2-1|-|-
TGTGCCAGCAATCTACTTTCCTACAATGAGCAGTTCTTC
CASNLLSYNEQFF
>TRBV28|TRBJ2-2|-|-
TGTGCCAGCGGCAGGGTGGGCACCGGGGAGCTGTTTTTT
CASGRVGTGELFF
>TRBV6-1|TRBJ2-5|TRBD2|few
TGTGCCAGCAGTGCTAAGACTAGCGGGAGGGGTGAGACCCAGTACTTC
CASSAKTSGRGETQYF
>TRBV18|TRBJ1-2|TRBD1|-
TGTGCCAGCTCACAGGGACAGGGAAATGGCTACACCTTC
CASSQGQGNGYTF
>TRBV6-5|TRBJ1-5|-|-
TGTGCCAGCTCGGGGGGAGATAAGAGCAATCAGCCCCAGCATTTT
CASSGGDKSNQPQHF
>TRBV6-6|TRBJ2-7|TRBD2|-
TGTGCCCTCGGGAGGTACGACGAGCAGTACTTC
CALGRYDEQYF
>TRBV20-1|TRBJ2-3|TRBD2|-
TGCAGTGCTAGTGACACTAGCGGGAACGTGGATACGCAGTATTTT
CSASDTSGNVDTQYF
>TRBV18|TRBJ1-4|TRBD1|-
TGTGCCAGCTCATTCAGGGACAGCCGACAAAATGAAAAACTGTTTTTT
CASSFRDSRQNEKLFF
>TRBV5-4|TRBJ1-6|TRBD1|-
TGTGCCAGCAGCTTGGCACAGGGGGGAGCCTATAATTCACCCCTCCACTTT
CASSLAQGGAYNSPLHF
>TRBV19|TRBJ2-5|TRBD2|few
TGTGCCAGTAGTACCACTAGCGGGAGTTTGGAGACCCAGTACTTC
CASSTTSGSLETQYF
>TRBV19|TRBJ1-1|TRBD1|once
TGTGCCAGTGATCAGACAGGGCTTGGCACTGAAGCTTTCTTT
CASDQTGLGTEAFF
>TRBV7-9|TRBJ2-1|TRBD1|-
TGTGCCAGTAATCCGGGACAGTCCTACAATGAGCAGTTCTTC
CASNPGQSYNEQFF
>TRBV12-3/TRBV12-4|TRBJ2-3|-|-
TGTGCCAGCAAGGAAGCGGGTCTTAATACGCAGTATTTT
CASKEAGLNTQYF